This T cell receptor (beta chain) was sequenced in a study of identical twins. This clonotype was counted only a few times. TCRdb itself ran the 5' RACE reads through MiXCR, one entry per CDR3 protein. The repertoire has under 450,000 distinct CDR3 sequences, approximately 17% of them found once; the top ten carry 12%. Germline V gene data show CDR1 as DFQATT and CDR2 as SNEGSKA (reference sequence). There are 15 residues in the CDR3. With V trimmed by 0 bases and J by 7 bases, 12 bases remained unmatched. The chain is built from TRBV20-1 and TRBJ2-7, with TRBD2 identical over 7 bases. The source is a man aged 50 to 60 in good health. The material sequenced was naive T cells sorted from blood. The chain's CDR3 is CSARDLNGRPGEQYF. As DNA, the CDR3 is TGCAGTGCTAGAGATCTGAACGGGAGGCCGGGGGAGCAGTACTTC.